This TCR beta chain was obtained from a study of T cell repertoires in cytomegalovirus infection. Study summary: CMV infection and matching HLA type were both indicated by public TCR beta signatures. Findings and limits, study-wide: Cumulative frequency of public TCR beta families picked out carriers of CMV plus the relevant HLA. HLA-C-restricted CMV clonotypes gave the most frequent clonotype in two of eight donors.

TCRdb passed the reads through MiXCR, listing each CDR3 protein once. The sample shows a few hundred thousand distinct CDR3 sequences, around a sixth of them seen only once. V lost 0 bases, J lost 7 bases, and 15 bases lay in between. The germline CDR1 and CDR2 sequences are LNHNV and YYDKDF (reference sequence). This CDR3 has 16 residues. Points on this clonotype: No antigen is known for it.

Material: PBMCs. This receptor was taken from a human donor in good health (CMV status not recorded). Some clones in this sample may be carry-over from other donors' samples. J is TRBJ2-2 and V is TRBV15; D is unresolved. The CDR3 is CATSRDGKLFDGELFF. In DNA, the CDR3 is TGTGCCACCAGCAGAGATGGTAAACTATTCGACGGGGAGCTGTTTTTT.